This TCR beta chain originates from a study of vaccination effects on CD4 cells after COVID-19. Study as a whole: Roughly 1.9 million PBMC were placed in each well, which was supplemented with 10 IU/ml IL-2 and 8.5 to 10 ug/ml peptides.

In regard to this clone: Its antigen is not known.

Culturing for roughly 9 days preceded CD4+ T cell isolation. Either the mRNA-1273 or the BNT162b2 vaccine was given to participants as two doses. Produced via immunoSEQ multiplex PCR; TCRdb's table is partial and in-frame only. Seen here are 45,000 to 60,000 clones, roughly 72% observed once, and the top ten hold 5.5% to 8%. The specimen comprised CD4+ T cells from PBMCs cultured without peptide, sampled after COVID-19 vaccination. The sequence derives from a human donor who received a COVID-19 vaccine.

The DNA of the CDR3 is TGTGCCAGCACCCGAAGCGGGAACTACAATGAGCAGTTCTTC. Translated, it gives CASTRSGNYNEQFF. V and J are TRBV2 and TRBJ2-1, with TRBD2 identical over 7 bases. CDR1 is SNHLY and CDR2 is FYNNEI in the germline V gene. This CDR3 spans 14 amino acids. V lost 7 bases, J lost 3 bases, and 6 bases stayed unmatched.